This entry lists 32 T cell receptor beta chains sequenced from one sample in a study of CD8+ T cells in alopecia areata. As for treatment: oral pan-JAK inhibitor, 5-10 mg twice daily. TCR sequencing used cDNA made by reverse transcription of extracted RNA. TCRdb keeps only in-frame clones here, not all; method: immunoSEQ multiplex PCR. This table holds fewer than 150,000 clones, 58% found once. This specimen was CD8+ T cells sorted from blood, taken at week 4, from a patient treated with tofacitinib. These receptors came from a human donor with alopecia areata.

This clone was seen a handful of times. The chain joins TRBV29-1 to TRBJ2-5; D is unclear. Germline values: CDR1 SQVTM, CDR2 ANQGSEA. CDR3 length equals 14 residues. V lost 7 bases, J lost 2 bases, and 17 bases lay in between. The chain's CDR3 is CSAQEYAPQETQYF. The DNA of the CDR3 is TGCAGCGCCCAAGAATATGCCCCGCAAGAGACCCAGTACTTC.

This clone is a singleton in its sample. V gene TRBV29-1 combines with J gene TRBJ1-1; TRBD1 matches 8 bases. CDR1 and CDR2 from the germline V gene are SQVTM and ANQGSEA. Losses at the gene ends were 1 base for V and 6 bases for J; bases not matched to a gene: 7. The CDR3 covers 14 residues. CDR3 sequence reads: CSVEAGTGTAEAFF. The CDR3 DNA is TGCAGCGTTGAAGCCGGGACAGGTACGGCTGAAGCTTTCTTT.

This clone has more than one count but fewer than ten. The chain joins TRBV9 to TRBJ2-1, with D possibly TRBD1 on 6 matching bases. This CDR3 is built from 14 residues. The V end was cut by 3 bases, the J end by 8 bases, with 15 bases between. Germline lookup yields CDR1 SGDLS and CDR2 YYNGEE. Written as DNA, the CDR3 is TGTGCCAGCAGCGCCTCCGGGACATGGGATGAGCAGTTCTTC. It codes for CASSASGTWDEQFF.

V and J are TRBV19 and TRBJ1-2; D uncertain. Per the germline V gene, CDR1 is LNHDA and CDR2 is SQIVND (reference sequence). The CDR3 has 11 residues. V lost 8 bases and J lost 4, with 8 bases in between. The chain's CDR3 is CASWLGYGYTF. Written as DNA, the CDR3 is TGTGCCAGTTGGCTCGGCTATGGCTACACCTTC.

By its share, this clone is medium-sized. The junction does not match germline at one end; this may be a read error. The CDR3 here is CASSYRHPNTGELFF. CDR3 nucleotide sequence: TGTGCCAGCAGTTATAGACACCCGAACACCGGGGAGCTGTTTTTT. This rearrangement joins TRBV10-3 to TRBJ2-2, with D unresolved. Germline V gives CDR1 ENHRY, CDR2 SYGVKD. This CDR3 has 15 amino acids.

The V gene is TRBV11-2, the J gene TRBJ1-6; 8 bases agree with TRBD1. The V and J ends lost 4 bases and 10 bases, in that order; junction bases with no gene match: 6. Germline lookup yields CDR1 SGHAT and CDR2 FQNNGV. This CDR3 has 14 amino acids. CDR3 DNA sequence: TGTGCCAGCAGCTCTGGACAGGGAAACTCACCCCTCCACTTT. Protein product: CASSSGQGNSPLHF.

The chain recombines TRBV7-9 with TRBJ2-1; a possible D gene is TRBD1 (6 bases). The V gene lost 7 bases and the J gene lost 9 bases, with 16 bases spanning the gap. CDR1 is SEHNR and CDR2 is FQNEAQ in the germline V gene (reference sequence). The CDR3 is 13 amino acids. The CDR3 is CASTTGLPSEQFF. In DNA form, the CDR3 reads TGTGCCAGCACCACAGGGCTTCCCAGTGAGCAGTTCTTC.

This chain links TRBV29-1 with TRBJ2-2; 7 positions match TRBD1. V was clipped by 6 bases and J by 3 bases; unmatched bases: 7. CDR1 and CDR2 (germline): SQVTM, ANQGSEA. There are 14 residues in the CDR3. CDR3 residues: CSVYRGRDTGELFF. The CDR3 region has the DNA TGCAGCGTCTACAGGGGAAGGGACACCGGGGAGCTGTTTTTT.

The rearrangement joins TRBV9 to TRBJ2-6; 8 bases fit TRBD1. Germline V gene lookup returns CDR1 SGDLS and CDR2 YYNGEE. The V and J ends lost 1 base and 1 base, in that order; junction bases with no gene match: 4. The CDR3 contains 17 residues. The CDR3 DNA follows: TGTGCCAGCAGCGTATCCAGGGACAGGTCTGGGGCCAACGTCCTGACTTTC. Translating gives CASSVSRDRSGANVLTF.

This clone was detected only a few times. V is TRBV29-1 and J is TRBJ2-3; the D gene is possibly TRBD2 (5 bases). Germline CDR1 and CDR2: SQVTM and ANQGSEA. V lost 5 bases, J lost 0 bases, and 6 bases lay in between. The CDR3 consists of 12 residues. This chain's CDR3 is CSVLASTDTQYF. CDR3 DNA: TGCAGCGTTCTAGCTAGCACAGATACGCAGTATTTT.

Only a few counts were recorded for this clone. This chain uses TRBV29-1 with TRBJ2-1; no firm D call. Deletions cut 3 bases from V and 7 bases from J, with 7 bases between. This CDR3 spans 11 amino acids. Germline values: CDR1 SQVTM, CDR2 ANQGSEA. CDR3 amino acids: CSVESENEQFF. CDR3 DNA sequence: TGCAGCGTTGAGTCGGAGAATGAGCAGTTCTTC.

V gene TRBV20-1 combines with J gene TRBJ1-2; D uncertain. Germline CDR1 reads DFQATT; CDR2 reads SNEGSKA (reference sequence). Trimming took 2 bases from V and 4 from J, leaving 2 bases between them. The CDR3 consists of 10 residues. DNA of the CDR3: TGCAGTGCTAGACGCTATGGCTACACCTTC. It encodes CSARRYGYTF.

The chain employs TRBV9 and TRBJ2-5; 11 bases are shared with TRBD1. Germline CDR1 and CDR2: SGDLS and YYNGEE. With V trimmed by 0 bases and J by 4 bases, 2 bases remained unmatched. This CDR3 has 15 residues. CDR3 in amino acids: CASSVGGTGGETQYF. The DNA of the CDR3 is TGTGCCAGCAGCGTAGGCGGGACAGGGGGAGAGACCCAGTACTTC. The full variable domain, rest sourced from reference TRBV9 and TRBJ2-5, is DSGVTQTPKHLITATGQRVTLRCSPRSGDLSVYWYQQSLDQGLQFLIQYYNGEERAKGNILERFSAQQFPDLHSELNLSSLELGDSALYFCASSVGGTGGETQYFGPGTRLLVL.

This clone showed up just once. The CDR3 sequence: CASSFPSRGTPSYEQYF. The CDR3 nucleotides read TGTGCCAGCAGCTTCCCATCGAGGGGGACACCCAGCTACGAGCAGTACTTC. The genes are TRBV7-9 and TRBJ2-7; a possible D gene is TRBD1 (6 bases). Germline CDR1 SEHNR, CDR2 FQNEAQ (reference sequence). V lost 3 bases and J lost 3, with 21 bases in between. This CDR3 has 17 residues.

V usage is TRBV7-6 and J usage is TRBJ2-2; tentative D call: TRBD2 (6 bases). Germline assignment: CDR1 SGHVS and CDR2 FNYEAQ. The V and J ends lost 3 bases and 5 bases respectively, with 22 bases between them. CDR3 length: 18 residues. CDR3 residues: CASSFPSQGLYGTGELFF. Written as DNA, the CDR3 is TGTGCCAGCAGCTTCCCGTCCCAGGGACTCTATGGAACCGGGGAGCTGTTTTTT.

A word on this clone: An end of the junction differs from the germline gene, which may be a read error. The chain has TRBV30 and TRBJ2-5; D remains ambiguous. Germline V gene sequence: CDR1 GTSNPN, CDR2 SVGIG (reference sequence). CDR3 length: 11 amino acids. Here the CDR3 DNA reads TGTGCCCGGAGAGAAACCTTGATCACCCACTTC. This translates into CARRETLITHF.

The sample holds a few counts of this clone. The CDR3 region has the DNA TGTGCCAGTAGCGACAGGGTTGAAGCTTTCTTT. Translation gives CASSDRVEAFF. The V and J genes are TRBV19 and TRBJ1-1; 7 bases map to TRBD1. J gave up 7 bases and V 6 bases, and 2 bases lay outside the gene matches. The CDR3 has 11 amino acids. Looked up from germline, CDR1 is LNHDA and CDR2 is SQIVND (reference sequence).

The V call is TRBV4-1, the J call TRBJ1-5; possible D gene TRBD1, 5 bases. The CDR3 covers 15 residues. Germline loops: CDR1 MGHRA, CDR2 YSYEKL. The V and J ends lost 4 bases and 1 base respectively, with 11 bases between them. DNA of the CDR3: TGCGCCAGCAGCCGCAGGGTTGAAAGCAATCAGCCCCAGCATTTT. It yields the protein CASSRRVESNQPQHF.

This clone came up once. This chain joins TRBV19 and TRBJ2-1; D is unclear. The germline V and J ends were trimmed by 1 base and 5 bases, with 6 bases remaining between them. The CDR3 spans 13 residues. Germline V gene data show CDR1 as LNHDA and CDR2 as SQIVND (reference sequence). In DNA form, the CDR3 reads TGTGCCAGTAGTATAGGCATCGACAATGAGCAGTTCTTC. Translated, it gives CASSIGIDNEQFF. The variable domain in full, completed from reference TRBV19 and TRBJ2-1, reads DGGITQSPKYLFRKEGQNVTLSCEQNLNHDAMYWYRQDPGQGLRLIYYSQIVNDFQKGDIAEGYSVSREKKESFPLTVTSAQKNPTAFYLCASSIGIDNEQFFGPGTRLTVL.

The gene calls are TRBV7-9 and TRBJ1-4; no definite D call. The germline gives CDR1 SEHNR, CDR2 FQNEAQ (reference sequence). V lost 5 bases and J 0 bases, leaving 10 bases between the germline ends. The CDR3 runs to 15 residues. As DNA, the CDR3 is TGTGCCAGCAGCCCCCCAGGCCCAACTAATGAAAAACTGTTTTTT. It codes for CASSPPGPTNEKLFF.

This chain connects TRBV27 to TRBJ1-5; 7 bases are a match to TRBD1. This CDR3 contains 14 residues. Losses at the gene ends were 6 bases for V and 1 base for J; bases not matched to a gene: 3. Germline CDR1 is MNHEY and CDR2 is SMNVEV (reference sequence). The CDR3 region has the DNA TGTGCCAGCAGAGACAGGGTAAGCAATCAGCCCCAGCATTTT. This encodes CASRDRVSNQPQHF.

The chain links TRBV14 to TRBJ2-1; 7 bases are a match to TRBD1. This CDR3 spans 17 amino acids. V was clipped by 3 bases and J by 8 bases; unmatched bases: 16. Germline V gene sequence: CDR1 SGHDN, CDR2 FVKESK. Here the CDR3 reads CASSQKGGSTRGDEQFF. The CDR3 nucleotides are TGTGCCAGCAGCCAGAAAGGGGGCTCAACTAGAGGAGATGAGCAGTTCTTC.

The J gene is TRBJ2-3, the V gene TRBV30, with D perhaps matching TRBD2 (6 bases). Per the germline V gene, CDR1 is GTSNPN and CDR2 is SVGIG (reference sequence). V was pared by 3 bases and J by 2 bases, with 12 bases between. The CDR3 is 14 residues long. For the CDR3, the DNA is TGTGCCTGGAGCCCGAGCGGGTACACAGATACGCAGTATTTT. This codes for CAWSPSGYTDTQYF.

The V and J genes are TRBV5-1 and TRBJ2-3; D is uncertain. V was shortened by 0 bases and J by 4 bases, with 12 bases between the two germline ends. Germline CDR1 SGHRS, CDR2 YFSETQ. The CDR3 has 15 amino acids. The CDR3 is CASSLDSSRPDTQYF. In nucleotides, the CDR3 is TGCGCCAGCAGCTTGGACAGTAGTAGGCCAGATACGCAGTATTTT.

This chain uses TRBV4-3 with TRBJ2-7, with D maybe TRBD1 (5 bases). The CDR3 contains 13 residues. Germline CDR1 reads LGHNA; CDR2 reads YSLEER. Between the trimmed V and J ends, which lost 0 bases and 3 bases, there was a span of 6 bases. The CDR3 region has the DNA TGCGCCAGCAGCCAAGATCAGGGCTACGAGCAGTACTTC. Protein sequence: CASSQDQGYEQYF.

CDR3 nucleotides: TGCAGCGTTGTTCTCGACAGCACAGATACGCAGTATTTT. It specifies CSVVLDSTDTQYF. This chain links TRBV29-1 with TRBJ2-3, with D unclear. V was clipped by 4 bases and J by 0 bases, with 8 bases between them. In germline, CDR1 is SQVTM, CDR2 ANQGSEA. This CDR3 has 13 amino acids.

The rearrangement joins TRBV29-1 to TRBJ1-5; 9 nucleotides line up with TRBD1. The CDR3 spans 15 residues. Germline trimming cut 4 bases from V and 3 bases from J; bases unmatched to any gene: 7. From germline, CDR1 is SQVTM and CDR2 ANQGSEA. CDR3 residues: CSVGDREGSNQPQHF. CDR3 in DNA: TGCAGCGTTGGGGACAGGGAAGGGTCCAATCAGCCCCAGCATTTT. The complete variable domain, with remaining parts taken from reference TRBV29-1 and TRBJ1-5, reads SAVISQKPSRDICQRGTSLTIQCQVDSQVTMMFWYRQQPGQSLTLIATANQGSEATYESGFVIDKFPISRPNLTFSTLTVSNMSPEDSSIYLCSVGDREGSNQPQHFGDGTRLSIL.

The V call is TRBV10-3, the J call TRBJ2-5, with D maybe TRBD2 (6 bases). This CDR3 spans 19 amino acids. With 0 bases removed from V and 5 bases from J, the gap between germline ends came to 25 bases. Germline V CDR1 and CDR2: ENHRY, SYGVKD. Here the CDR3 reads CAISESILAGLPLGETQYF. In DNA, the CDR3 is TGTGCCATCAGTGAGTCAATCCTAGCTGGACTACCCCTCGGCGAGACCCAGTACTTC.

The chain couples TRBV30 to TRBJ1-2; no firm D call. This CDR3 has 15 residues. Trimming cost V 1 base and J 0 bases, with 12 bases left between them. CDR1 GTSNPN and CDR2 SVGIG come from the germline V gene (reference sequence). CDR3 amino acids: CAWSEEGPANYGYTF. The CDR3 bases are TGTGCCTGGAGTGAAGAAGGACCCGCTAACTATGGCTACACCTTC.

The chain uses TRBV30 and TRBJ2-3; possibly TRBD1 or TRBD2 for D (5 bases each). The CDR3 runs to 14 residues. Germline CDR1 GTSNPN, CDR2 SVGIG (reference sequence). With 5 bases removed from V and 1 base from J, the gap between germline ends came to 13 bases. The CDR3 is CAWDLMGGTDTQYF. The CDR3 DNA follows: TGTGCCTGGGACCTCATGGGGGGCACAGATACGCAGTATTTT.

The V gene is TRBV7-3, the J gene TRBJ2-2; D may be TRBD1 (6 bases). Between the trimmed V and J ends, which lost 5 bases and 6 bases, there was a span of 13 bases. Germline V gene lookup returns CDR1 SGHTA and CDR2 FQGTGA. The CDR3 is 14 residues long. This CDR3 reads CASSELQGPGELFF. CDR3 sequence (DNA): TGTGCCAGCAGCGAACTCCAGGGGCCCGGGGAGCTGTTTTTT.

The rearrangement uses TRBV27 and TRBJ2-4, with a possible D match to TRBD1 (6 bases). The V gene's germline CDR1 is MNHEY and CDR2 SMNVEV (reference sequence). This CDR3 comprises 12 residues. V was shortened by 8 bases and J by 8 bases, with 13 bases between the two germline ends. The CDR3 sequence is CASRTGWDIQYF. DNA for the CDR3: TGTGCCAGCCGCACAGGGTGGGACATTCAGTACTTC.